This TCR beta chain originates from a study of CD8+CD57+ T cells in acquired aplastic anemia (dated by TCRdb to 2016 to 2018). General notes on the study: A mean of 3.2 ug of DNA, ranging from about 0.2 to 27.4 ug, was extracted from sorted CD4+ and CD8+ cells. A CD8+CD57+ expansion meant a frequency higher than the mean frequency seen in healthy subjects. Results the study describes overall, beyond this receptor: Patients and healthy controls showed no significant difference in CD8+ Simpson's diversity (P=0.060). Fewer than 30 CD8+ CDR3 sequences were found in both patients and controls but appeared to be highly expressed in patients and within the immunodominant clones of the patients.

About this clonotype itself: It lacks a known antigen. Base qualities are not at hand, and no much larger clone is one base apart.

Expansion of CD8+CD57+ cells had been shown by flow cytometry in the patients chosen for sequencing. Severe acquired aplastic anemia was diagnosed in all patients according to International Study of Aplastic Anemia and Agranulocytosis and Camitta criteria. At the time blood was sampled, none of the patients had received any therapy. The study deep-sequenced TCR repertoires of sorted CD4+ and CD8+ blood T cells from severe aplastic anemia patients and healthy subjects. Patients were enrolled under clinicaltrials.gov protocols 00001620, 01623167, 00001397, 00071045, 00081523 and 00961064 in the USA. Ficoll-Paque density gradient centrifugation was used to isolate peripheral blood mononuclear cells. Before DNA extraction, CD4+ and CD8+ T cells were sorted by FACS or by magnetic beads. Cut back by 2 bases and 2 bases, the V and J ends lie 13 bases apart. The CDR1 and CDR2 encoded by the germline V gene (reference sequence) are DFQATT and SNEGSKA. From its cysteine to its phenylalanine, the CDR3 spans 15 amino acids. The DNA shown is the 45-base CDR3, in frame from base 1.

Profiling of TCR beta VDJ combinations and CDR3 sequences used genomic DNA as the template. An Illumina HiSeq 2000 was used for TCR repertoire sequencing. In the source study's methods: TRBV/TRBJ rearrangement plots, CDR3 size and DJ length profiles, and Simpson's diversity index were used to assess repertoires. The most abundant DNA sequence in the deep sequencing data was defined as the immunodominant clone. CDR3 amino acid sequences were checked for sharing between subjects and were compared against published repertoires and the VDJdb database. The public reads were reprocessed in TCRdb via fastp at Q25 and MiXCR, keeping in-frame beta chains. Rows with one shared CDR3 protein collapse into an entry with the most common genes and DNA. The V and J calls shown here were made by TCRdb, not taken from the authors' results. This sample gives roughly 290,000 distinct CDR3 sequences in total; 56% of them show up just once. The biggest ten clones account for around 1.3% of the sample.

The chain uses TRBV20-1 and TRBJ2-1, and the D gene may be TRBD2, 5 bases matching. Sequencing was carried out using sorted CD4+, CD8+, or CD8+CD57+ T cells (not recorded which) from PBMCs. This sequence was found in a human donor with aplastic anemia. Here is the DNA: TGCAGTGCTAGAACCCGGCGGGTGCCCTACAATGAGCAGTTCTTC. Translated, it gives CSARTRRVPYNEQFF.